This record covers a single T cell receptor beta chain. The antigen remains undetermined. These data come from a study of T cells in Graves' hyperthyroidism and ophthalmopathy. General observations from the study: Blood held most thyroid clonotypes expanded above 0.001 frequency.

Exclusion criteria comprised uncontrolled infection, other autoimmune disease, pregnancy or lactation. Fresh peripheral blood, roughly 9.3 ml, was the source of the PBMCs. The germline CDR1 and CDR2 sequences are LNHDA and SQIVND (reference sequence). This CDR3 has 18 residues. V lost 3 bases to trimming and J lost 2 bases, with 17 bases between them. The TCR beta CDR3 regions underwent amplification using RNA transcripts as the source. The study used the HTBI primer set for a first-round RT-PCR of the TCR CDR3. TCRdb called the multiplex PCR reads again in MiXCR, with one record for every CDR3 protein. Of hundreds of thousands of distinct CDR3 sequences in the sample, 35% to 45% were seen once.

This receptor was taken from a man aged 18 to 30 with Graves' hyperthyroidism. This chain joins TRBV19 and TRBJ2-6; D is perhaps TRBD2 (6 bases). The sample taken for sequencing was blood. The CDR3 bases are TGTGCCAGTAGTATCGGGGGTTTTCGGTTTACTGGGGCCAACGTCCTGACTTTC. Translation: CASSIGGFRFTGANVLTF.